Below, 6 T cell receptor beta chains from the same sample are listed, as sequenced in a study of PD-L1 blockade in urothelial cancer (dated by TCRdb to 2015 to 2018). Libraries came from the immunoSEQ multiplex PCR assay. TCRdb retrieved this table from immuneACCESS and kept in-frame rearrangements only. Not all clones are present; in checked studies, unresolved V genes account for under half, and no reason is known for the remainder. The sample table records around 50,000 clones; 70% to 85% of these occur just once. The top ten hold 1.9% of the sample. The time point label, as the study defines it: peripheral blood 6 weeks after treatment start. The sequences come from PBMCs, collected around atezolizumab (anti-PD-L1) treatment. The receptors here all came from a man between 50 and 59 years old with urothelial cancer.

The chain uses TRBV10-2 and TRBJ2-3; 8 bases are shared with TRBD2. The CDR3 runs to 16 residues. V was pared by 5 bases and J by 1 base, with 8 bases of the junction left unmatched. From germline, CDR1 is WSHSY and CDR2 SAAADI. The CDR3 region is CASSYSGAPRTDTQYF. The CDR3 DNA reads TGCGCCAGCAGTTATAGCGGGGCCCCTCGCACAGATACGCAGTATTTT.

This clone was picked up a small number of times. The chain uses TRBV5-4 and TRBJ1-2; D is perhaps TRBD1 (5 bases). The length of the CDR3 is 14 residues. V gave up 5 bases and J gave up 3 bases, with 14 bases separating them. Germline assignment: CDR1 SGHNT and CDR2 YYREEE (reference sequence). The CDR3 nucleotides read TGTGCCAGCAGTCTTCCTGGGGGGGACTATGGCTACACCTTC. It translates to CASSLPGGDYGYTF.

The chain couples TRBV7-6 to TRBJ2-3; D call uncertain. Between the trimmed V and J ends, which lost 1 base and 2 bases, there was a span of 10 bases. Germline V CDR1 and CDR2: SGHVS, FNYEAQ. This CDR3 has 15 amino acids. The CDR3 region has the DNA TGTGCCAGCAGCTTAGTCTTAGCAGCCACAGATACGCAGTATTTT. Protein: CASSLVLAATDTQYF.

This sequence joins TRBV16 and TRBJ2-1; D is perhaps TRBD2 (6 bases). The CDR3 runs to 13 residues. Deletions cut 7 bases from V and 7 bases from J, with 14 bases between. Per the germline V gene, CDR1 is KGHSY and CDR2 is FQNENV. The CDR3 DNA sequence: TGTGCCAGCAACCCCACGGAGGGAAATGAGCAGTTCTTC. Protein: CASNPTEGNEQFF.

The chain employs TRBV5-1 and TRBJ1-5; no clear D gene. With 2 bases removed from V and 0 bases from J, the gap between germline ends came to 9 bases. The CDR3 has 15 residues. Germline CDR1 SGHRS, CDR2 YFSETQ. This CDR3 reads CASSLGGNSNQPQHF. The CDR3 DNA reads as TGCGCCAGCAGCTTAGGCGGAAATAGCAATCAGCCCCAGCATTTT.

The chain is built from TRBV6-5 and TRBJ2-7, with no clear D. V was pared by 6 bases and J by 1 base, with 10 bases between. CDR3 size: 13 residues. CDR1 and CDR2 (germline): MNHEY, SVGAGI. The CDR3 DNA reads TGTGCCAGCAGGCCGGCCGGGTCCTACGAGCAGTACTTC. It encodes CASRPAGSYEQYF.